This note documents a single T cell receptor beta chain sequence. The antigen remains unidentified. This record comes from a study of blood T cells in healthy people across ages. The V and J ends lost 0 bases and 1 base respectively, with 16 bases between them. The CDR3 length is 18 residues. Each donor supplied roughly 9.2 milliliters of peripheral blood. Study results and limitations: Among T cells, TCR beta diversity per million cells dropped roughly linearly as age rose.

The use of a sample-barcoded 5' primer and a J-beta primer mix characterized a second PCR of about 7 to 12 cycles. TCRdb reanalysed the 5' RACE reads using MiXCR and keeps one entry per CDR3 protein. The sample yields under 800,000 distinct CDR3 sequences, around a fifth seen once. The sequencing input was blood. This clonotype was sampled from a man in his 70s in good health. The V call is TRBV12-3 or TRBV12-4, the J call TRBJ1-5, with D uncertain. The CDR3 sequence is CASSLASGSPVSNQPQHF. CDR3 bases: TGTGCCAGCAGTTTAGCCTCAGGTTCGCCGGTAAGCAATCAGCCCCAGCATTTT.